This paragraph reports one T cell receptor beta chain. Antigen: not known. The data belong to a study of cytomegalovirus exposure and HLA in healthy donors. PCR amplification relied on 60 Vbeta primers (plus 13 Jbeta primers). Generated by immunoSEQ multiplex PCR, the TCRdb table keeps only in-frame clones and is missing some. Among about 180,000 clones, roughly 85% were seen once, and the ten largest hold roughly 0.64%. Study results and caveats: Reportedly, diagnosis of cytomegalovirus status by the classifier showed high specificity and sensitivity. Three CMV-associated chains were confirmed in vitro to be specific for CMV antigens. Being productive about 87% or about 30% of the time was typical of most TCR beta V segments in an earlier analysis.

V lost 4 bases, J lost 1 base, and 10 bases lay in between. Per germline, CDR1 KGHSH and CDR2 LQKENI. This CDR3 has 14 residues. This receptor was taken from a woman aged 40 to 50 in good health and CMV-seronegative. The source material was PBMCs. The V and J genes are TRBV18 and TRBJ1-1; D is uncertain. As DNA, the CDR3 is TGTGCCAGCTCACTCCTGGACTCGAACACTGAAGCTTTCTTT. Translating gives CASSLLDSNTEAFF.